These T cell receptor beta chains were read from a single sample in a study of T cell clones after liver transplantation. Profiling relied on immunoSEQ multiplex PCR, and the TCRdb table lists in-frame clones only, not all of them. Of 99,000 or so clones listed, 82% are singletons. The sequencing here drew on CD4+ T cells from blood, taken before liver transplant. These TCRs come from a human donor who received a liver transplant. Each CDR3 is given with its conserved first and last residue.

J gene,V gene,CDR3 length,CDR3 protein
TRBJ1-4,TRBV27,19,CASSLKGGSRVATNEKLFF
TRBJ2-6,TRBV5-4,18,CASSLRTGTVRRVNVLTF
TRBJ2-3,TRBV11-2,15,CASSPSGSIADTQYF
TRBJ2-6,TRBV7-9,10,CAGRVSVLTF
TRBJ2-7,TRBV19,11,CASGNRNEQYF
TRBJ1-5,TRBV19,16,CASRQPRGGSNQPQHF
TRBJ1-2,TRBV21-1,21,CASSKHGDRSGTGSRPGGYTF
TRBJ2-5,TRBV19,15,CASSMRTGRQETQYF
TRBJ1-3,TRBV7-7,13,CASSTGAGNTIYF
TRBJ2-1,TRBV15,16,CATSRGTSGGENEQFF
TRBJ1-2,TRBV4-1,19,CASSQPNRDLIPLNYGYTF
TRBJ1-1,TRBV6-1,11,CASSEVGRAFF
TRBJ1-3,TRBV11-1,14,CASSLLLSGNTIYF
TRBJ1-6,TRBV19,14,CASSNRQGFLALHF
TRBJ2-5,TRBV7-6,15,CASSPAGRIQETQYF
TRBJ2-7,TRBV10-1,14,CASSESSGAYEQYF
TRBJ2-7,TRBV9,16,CASSGPQGGSFYEQYF
TRBJ1-1,TRBV9,17,CASSPAGGRGLNTEAFF
TRBJ1-2,TRBV18,13,CASSPGRSYGYTF
TRBJ1-2,TRBV6-5,16,CASSYRGTATNYGYTF
TRBJ2-7,TRBV5-1,15,CASSLVPGQTYEQYF
TRBJ2-3,TRBV14,14,CASSQRLLRDTQYF
TRBJ1-5,TRBV5-6,14,CASSSRGQDQPQHF
TRBJ2-7,TRBV7-7,15,CASSLKAGSPYEQYF
TRBJ1-2,TRBV18,13,CASSPSTGGEHTF
TRBJ2-3,TRBV5-1,16,CASSLAWRGGTDTQYF
TRBJ2-7,TRBV10-3,14,CAIEAGTGGYEQYF
TRBJ1-1,TRBV25-1,15,CASSALGGSGAEAFF
TRBJ1-1,TRBV6-1,13,CASSEANSVGAFF
TRBJ1-2,TRBV6-1,13,CASTQTGARGYTF
TRBJ2-7,TRBV7-9,15,CASSPPFRLGHEQYF
TRBJ1-2,TRBV20-1,11,CSATDRGSYTF
TRBJ1-5,TRBV2,15,CASSANGGSNQPQHF
TRBJ2-1,TRBV7-7,15,CASSLIAGVINEQFF
TRBJ2-5,TRBV7-6,14,CASSRLQGRETQYF
TRBJ2-2,TRBV7-3,13,CASSLTVAGELFF
TRBJ2-7,TRBV9,17,CASSVAGTSERAYEQYF
TRBJ1-1,TRBV19,15,CASSISGRVNTEAFF
TRBJ2-7,TRBV5-1,14,CASSFVGQGYEQYF
TRBJ1-1,TRBV18,15,CASSSRGRGNTEAFF
TRBJ2-3,TRBV23-1,10,CASSQNTQYF
TRBJ1-2,TRBV28,14,CASSGGPANYGYTF
TRBJ2-3,TRBV7-6,13,CASSPEGGDTQYF
TRBJ2-2,TRBV9,18,CASSVELAGAANTGELFF
TRBJ2-3,TRBV2,16,CASSLRLAKGGDTQYF
TRBJ1-3,TRBV2,15,CASSSGGITGNTIYF
TRBJ2-4,TRBV5-1,17,CASARDSLQDAKNIQYF
TRBJ1-1,TRBV29-1,14,CSVDWRGGGTEAFF
TRBJ1-4,TRBV6-5,13,CATSKVRNEKLFF
TRBJ2-2,TRBV5-1,15,CASTGMGSATGELFF
TRBJ1-5,TRBV5-1,14,CASSPQGLGQPQHF
TRBJ1-2,TRBV10-2,14,CASSEPRGNYGYTF